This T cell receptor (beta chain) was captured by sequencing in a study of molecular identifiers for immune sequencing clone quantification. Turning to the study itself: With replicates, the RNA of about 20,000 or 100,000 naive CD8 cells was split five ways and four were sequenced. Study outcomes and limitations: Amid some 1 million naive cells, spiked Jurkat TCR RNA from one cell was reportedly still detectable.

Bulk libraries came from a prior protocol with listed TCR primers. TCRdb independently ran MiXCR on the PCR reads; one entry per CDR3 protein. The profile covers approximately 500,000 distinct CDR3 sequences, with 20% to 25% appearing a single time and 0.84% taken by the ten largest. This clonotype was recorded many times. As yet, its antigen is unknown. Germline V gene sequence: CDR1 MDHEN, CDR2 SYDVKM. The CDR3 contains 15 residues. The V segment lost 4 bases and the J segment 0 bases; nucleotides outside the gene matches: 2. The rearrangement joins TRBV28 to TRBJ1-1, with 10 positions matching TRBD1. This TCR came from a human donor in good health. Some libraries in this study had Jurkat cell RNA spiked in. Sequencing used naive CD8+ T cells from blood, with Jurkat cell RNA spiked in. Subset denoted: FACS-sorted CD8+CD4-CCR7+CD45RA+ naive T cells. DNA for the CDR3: TGTGCCAGCAGTTGGACAGGGGGGATGAACACTGAAGCTTTCTTT. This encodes CASSWTGGMNTEAFF.